These 7 T cell receptor beta chains were sequenced from one sample in a study of blood T cell repertoires in COVID-19. Libraries were prepared by immunoSEQ multiplex PCR; TCRdb keeps only in-frame clonotypes and omits some of them. Of roughly 250,000 clones in the sample, roughly 86% were seen once. Sequencing was done on a sample of PBMCs or T cells enriched from blood (not recorded which). The receptors derive from a woman between 40 and 50 years old with acute COVID-19.

This sequence joins TRBV7-3 and TRBJ1-1, with D tentatively TRBD1 (5 bases). CDR1 and CDR2 from the germline V gene are SGHTA and FQGTGA. The CDR3 loop spans 12 amino acids. V was cut by 5 bases and J by 7 bases, with 11 bases left in between. The chain's CDR3 is CASSAQGGEAFF. CDR3 bases: TGTGCCAGCAGCGCCCAGGGAGGTGAAGCTTTCTTT.

The V and J genes are TRBV7-9 and TRBJ1-1, with no clear D. This CDR3 has 14 residues. Germline CDR1 and CDR2: SEHNR and FQNEAQ (reference sequence). The V end lost 1 base, the J end lost 1 base, and 7 bases lay between the germline ends. The chain's CDR3 is CASSLGLANTEAFF. CDR3 bases: TGTGCCAGCAGCTTAGGTTTGGCGAACACTGAAGCTTTCTTT. Supplemented by reference TRBV7-9 and TRBJ1-1, the full variable domain reads DTGVSQNPRHKITKRGQNVTFRCDPISEHNRLYWYRQTLGQGPEFLTYFQNEAQLEKSRLLSDRFSAERPKGSFSTLEIQRTEQGDSAMYLCASSLGLANTEAFFGQGTRLTVV.

In DNA form, the CDR3 reads TGTGCCAGCAGCTTGGACGGGGGGAACACCGGGGAGCTGTTTTTT. It translates to CASSLDGGNTGELFF. The rearrangement uses TRBV7-9 and TRBJ2-2; weak D call: TRBD2 (6 bases). In germline, CDR1 is SEHNR, CDR2 FQNEAQ (reference sequence). CDR3 size: 15 residues. Trimming left V 3 bases short and J 1 base short, with 9 bases between.

V usage is TRBV19 and J usage is TRBJ2-3; 7 nucleotides line up with TRBD2. This CDR3 contains 17 residues. CDR1 is LNHDA and CDR2 is SQIVND in the germline V gene (reference sequence). V was clipped by 3 bases and J by 0 bases; unmatched bases: 9. The CDR3 bases are TGTGCCAGTAGTATCCCCTCTAGCGGAGGGAGCACAGATACGCAGTATTTT. It codes for CASSIPSSGGSTDTQYF.

V gene TRBV19 combines with J gene TRBJ1-5; TRBD1 matches at 7 bases. The ends lost 5 bases at V and 6 bases at J; junction bases unmatched: 4. Per the germline V gene, CDR1 is LNHDA and CDR2 is SQIVND (reference sequence). The CDR3 is made up of 13 amino acids. CDR3 residues: CASSLGQAQPQHF. CDR3 nucleotide sequence: TGTGCCAGTAGTCTAGGACAGGCTCAGCCCCAGCATTTT.

The chain uses TRBV7-6 and TRBJ2-7, with TRBD1 identical over 7 bases. The CDR3 is 16 residues long. Germline V gene data show CDR1 as SGHVS and CDR2 as FNYEAQ. Trimming removed 2 bases from V and 6 bases from J; junction bases left unmatched: 13. The CDR3 loop reads CASSLYPTGSFIEQYF. CDR3 DNA sequence: TGTGCCAGCAGCTTATATCCGACAGGGTCCTTCATCGAGCAGTACTTC.

The chain links TRBV5-1 to TRBJ1-2, with TRBD1 as a possible D gene (5 bases). The V end was cut by 7 bases, the J end by 8 bases, with 21 bases between. This CDR3 comprises 14 residues. The germline V gene has CDR1 SGHRS and CDR2 YFSETQ. In DNA, the CDR3 is TGCGCCAGCGGGAGGGGAGGCGACCAAACGGGCTACACCTTC. Translation: CASGRGGDQTGYTF.